This T cell receptor (beta chain) came from a study of beta chain features in type 1 diabetes. Trimming took 5 bases from V and 6 from J; bases not matched to a gene: 10. The germline V gene has CDR1 LNHNV and CDR2 YYDKDF (reference sequence). This CDR3 is built from 14 residues. Every isolated RNA sample was fully reverse transcribed, so sequencing captured expressed TCRB transcripts. Each sample of naive, central memory or regulatory T cells had, on average, about 3.57 million reads. The table came from immunoSEQ multiplex PCR; TCRdb's copy has only in-frame clones and leaves some out. The table records a few hundred thousand clones, about 10% of them present only once. This clone showed up just a few times. Sampling consisted of one heparinised blood draw per donor, averaging approximately 120 mL.

Sample: naive CD4+ T cells from blood. The chain employs TRBV15 and TRBJ2-7; 7 bases agree with TRBD2. This TCR came from a woman in her 30s in good health. The CDR3 DNA follows: TGTGCCACCAGCCGTGAGGCGGGAGTCGGCGAGCAGTACTTC. Residues: CATSREAGVGEQYF. Full variable domain (rest looked up from reference TRBV15 and TRBJ2-7): DAMVIQNPRYQVTQFGKPVTLSCSQTLNHNVMYWYQQKSSQAPKLLFHYYDKDFNNEADTPDNFQSRRPNTSFCFLDIRSPGLGDTAMYLCATSREAGVGEQYFGPGTRLTVT.